This TCR beta chain is from a study of PD-1 blockade in classical Hodgkin lymphoma. Findings of the study overall: Exclusion was the outcome for patients who began nivolumab under 1 year after ASCT.

As concerns this clone: Antigen specificity is unknown.

Clones were sequenced by immunoSEQ multiplex PCR, and TCRdb holds only the in-frame ones, with some missing. The repertoire consists of about 12,000 clones, with about four fifths occurring once and the leading ten covering around 0.84%. The length of the CDR3 is 15 residues. The V gene lost 10 bases and the J gene lost 3 bases, with 22 bases spanning the gap. Germline V gene data show CDR1 as MNHNY and CDR2 as SVGAGI (reference sequence). Time point denoted: cycle 4 day 1 (C4D1), after about 6 weeks of nivolumab. Patients all relapsed after autologous stem cell transplantation, and there was variation in brentuximab vedotin exposure. By magnetic negative selection, CD4+ T cells were purified from thawed PBMCs.

The specimen was CD4+ T cells from blood, collected before the fourth cycle of nivolumab. This chain connects TRBV6-6 to TRBJ2-7; D assignment may be TRBD1 or TRBD2 (5 bases each). The clonotype originates from a human donor with classical Hodgkin lymphoma. CDR3 DNA: TGTGCCACAGGGACCGGGACGGCTATTCTCTACGAGCAGTACTTC. The encoded protein is CATGTGTAILYEQYF.